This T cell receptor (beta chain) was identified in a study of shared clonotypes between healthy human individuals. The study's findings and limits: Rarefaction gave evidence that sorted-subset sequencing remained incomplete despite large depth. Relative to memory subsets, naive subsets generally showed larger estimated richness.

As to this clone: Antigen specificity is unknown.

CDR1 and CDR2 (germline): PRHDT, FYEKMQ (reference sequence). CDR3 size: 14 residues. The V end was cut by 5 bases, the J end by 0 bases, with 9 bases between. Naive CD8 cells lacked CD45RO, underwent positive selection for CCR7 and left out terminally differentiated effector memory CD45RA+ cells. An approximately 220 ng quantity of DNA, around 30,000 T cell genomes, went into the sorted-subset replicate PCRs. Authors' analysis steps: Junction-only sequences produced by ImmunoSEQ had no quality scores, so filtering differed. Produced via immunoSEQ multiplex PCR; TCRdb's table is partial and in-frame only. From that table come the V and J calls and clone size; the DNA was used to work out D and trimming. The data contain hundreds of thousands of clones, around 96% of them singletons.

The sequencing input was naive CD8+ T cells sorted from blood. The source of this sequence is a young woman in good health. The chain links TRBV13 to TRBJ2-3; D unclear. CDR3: CASSRRSSTDTQYF. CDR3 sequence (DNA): TGTGCCAGCAGCCGTAGGTCTAGCACAGATACGCAGTATTTT.